These 21 T cell receptor beta chains share one sample of origin, sequenced in a study of blood T cell repertoires in COVID-19 (dated by TCRdb to 2018 to 2021). Library prep was done by the immunoSEQ multiplex PCR assay. The table comes from immuneACCESS by way of TCRdb, which keeps in-frame sequences with V and J called. Part of the clones is missing from these tables; in studies checked, under half for an unresolved V gene and the rest for unknown reasons. The sample table records fewer than 350,000 clones; roughly 87% of these occur just once. Roughly a tenth of the sample belongs to the ten largest clones. Specimen: peripheral blood. Receptor source: a man aged 25 to 40 with COVID-19, enrolled during active disease.

The J gene is TRBJ1-2, the V gene TRBV7-3; possible D gene TRBD1, 6 bases. The V and J ends lost 4 bases and 5 bases respectively, with 11 bases between them. The CDR3 is 13 amino acids. Germline V gene lookup returns CDR1 SGHTA and CDR2 FQGTGA. This CDR3 reads CASSSLDRYGYTF. CDR3 nucleotides: TGTGCCAGCAGCTCATTGGACAGATATGGCTACACCTTC.

V usage is TRBV2 and J usage is TRBJ2-1; 7 bases line up with TRBD2. CDR1 SNHLY and CDR2 FYNNEI come from the germline V gene. The CDR3 extends over 14 amino acids. Trimming at V came to 6 bases and at J to 7 bases, leaving 9 bases not matched to a gene. The CDR3: CASSGTTLGNEQFF. CDR3 DNA: TGTGCCAGCAGCGGGACTACCTTGGGGAATGAGCAGTTCTTC. The full variable domain, completed using reference TRBV2 and TRBJ2-1, is EPEVTQTPSHQVTQMGQEVILRCVPISNHLYFYWYRQILGQKVEFLVSFYNNEISEKSEIFDDQFSVERPDGSNFTLKIRSTKLEDSAMYFCASSGTTLGNEQFFGPGTRLTVL.

The CDR3 reads CASSRTSGGARDTQYF. The CDR3 DNA is TGTGCCAGCAGCCGGACTAGCGGGGGGGCCAGAGATACGCAGTATTTT. The chain combines TRBV7-2 with TRBJ2-3, with 15 bases that match TRBD2. V was clipped by 5 bases and J by 5 bases; unmatched bases: 5. Germline values: CDR1 SGHTA, CDR2 FQGNSA. The CDR3 is 16 amino acids.

The V gene is TRBV6-2 or TRBV6-3, the J gene TRBJ2-2; 14 nucleotides match TRBD2. Germline V gene data show CDR1 as MNHEY and CDR2 as SVGEGT. The CDR3 sequence is 18 residues long. Trimming cost V 2 bases and J 3 bases; bases outside gene matches: 5. In DNA form, the CDR3 reads TGTGCCAGCAGTTACGCGGGACTAGCGGGAGAGGACACCGGGGAGCTGTTTTTT. This codes for CASSYAGLAGEDTGELFF.

V and J are TRBV4-2 and TRBJ2-1, with 7 bases that match TRBD2. V dropped 3 bases and J dropped 1; count of bases not matched to a gene: 3. The CDR3 sequence is 15 residues long. Germline CDR1 LGHNA, CDR2 YNFKEQ. CDR3 nucleotide sequence: TGTGCCAGCAGCCAGGGACTACCGTCCTACAATGAGCAGTTCTTC. Amino acid sequence: CASSQGLPSYNEQFF.

This clone was seen a few times. CDR3 region: CASRPEGAWNSPLHF. The CDR3 bases are TGTGCCAGCAGACCCGAGGGCGCCTGGAATTCACCCCTCCACTTT. The chain recombines TRBV16 with TRBJ1-6; the D is unclear. Looked up from germline, CDR1 is KGHSY and CDR2 is FQNENV. V gave up 6 bases and J gave up 7 bases, with 16 bases separating them. The CDR3 is made up of 15 amino acids. The variable domain in full, completed from reference TRBV16 and TRBJ1-6, reads GEEVAQTPKHLVRGEGQKAKLYCAPIKGHSYVFWYQQVLKNEFKFLISFQNENVFDETGMPKERFSAKCLPNSPCSLEIQATKLEDSAVYFCASRPEGAWNSPLHFGNGTRLTVT.

The V and J genes are TRBV6-2 or TRBV6-3 and TRBJ1-5, with 9 bases identical to TRBD1. The CDR3 loop spans 14 amino acids. V lost 4 bases to trimming and J lost 6 bases; unmatched junction nucleotides: 4. The germline CDR1 and CDR2 sequences are MNHEY and SVGEGT. CDR3 in DNA: TGTGCCAGCAGTTTGGGACAGGGAATTCAGCCCCAGCATTTT. Its translation is CASSLGQGIQPQHF.

V gene TRBV7-2 combines with J gene TRBJ2-5; 9 bases agree with TRBD1. Germline CDR1 is SGHTA and CDR2 is FQGNSA. J gave up 2 bases and V 0 bases, and 4 bases lay outside the gene matches. The CDR3 runs to 16 residues. The CDR3 DNA follows: TGTGCCAGCAGCTTAGCTTCCGGGACAGGGCAAGAGACCCAGTACTTC. As protein: CASSLASGTGQETQYF. Combining the CDR3 with reference TRBV7-2 and TRBJ2-5 gives the whole variable domain GAGVSQSPSNKVTEKGKDVELRCDPISGHTALYWYRQSLGQGLEFLIYFQGNSAPDKSGLPSDRFSAERTGGSVSTLTIQRTQQEDSAVYLCASSLASGTGQETQYFGPGTRLLVL.

The chain recombines TRBV6-4 with TRBJ1-2, with 9 bases that match TRBD1. Germline V gene sequence: CDR1 MRHNA, CDR2 SNTAGT. This CDR3 region has 14 residues. J gave up 8 bases and V 0 bases, and 4 bases lay outside the gene matches. The CDR3 here is CASSDSWTGDGYTF. DNA of the CDR3: TGTGCCAGCAGTGACTCGTGGACAGGGGACGGCTACACCTTC.

The rearrangement uses TRBV4-1 and TRBJ1-4, with D hard to call. This CDR3 is built from 15 residues. CDR1 and CDR2 from the germline V gene are MGHRA and YSYEKL. The V and J ends lost 3 bases and 1 base respectively, with 9 bases between them. CDR3: CASSQNGVTNEKLFF. DNA for the CDR3: TGCGCCAGCAGCCAGAACGGGGTAACTAATGAAAAACTGTTTTTT.

The gene calls are TRBV11-2 and TRBJ2-7; perhaps TRBD2 as D (5 bases). The V gene lost 0 bases and the J gene lost 5 bases, with 20 bases spanning the gap. Germline CDR1 and CDR2: SGHAT and FQNNGV. CDR3 length equals 17 residues. The CDR3 bases are TGTGCCAGCAGCTTAGAGTTATTGGTAAGAGGGCAGGACGAGCAGTACTTC. Protein product: CASSLELLVRGQDEQYF.

V usage is TRBV28 and J usage is TRBJ1-3; D might be TRBD1 (5 bases). CDR1 is MDHEN and CDR2 is SYDVKM in the germline V gene. Trimming took 11 bases from V and 0 from J, leaving 14 bases between them. The CDR3 contains 14 residues. CDR3 sequence reads: CAGSDTSSGNTIYF. CDR3 sequence (DNA): TGTGCCGGATCGGACACCAGCTCTGGAAACACCATATATTTT. The entire variable domain, with the rest obtained from reference TRBV28 and TRBJ1-3, is as follows: DVKVTQSSRYLVKRTGEKVFLECVQDMDHENMFWYRQDPGLGLRLIYFSYDVKMKEKGDIPEGYSVSREKKERFSLILESASTNQTSMYLCAGSDTSSGNTIYFGEGSWLTVV.

V gene TRBV28 combines with J gene TRBJ2-6, with D possibly being TRBD1 (6 bases). The CDR3 consists of 15 residues. Germline-derived CDR1 and CDR2 are MDHEN and SYDVKM. Trimming pared 6 bases from V and 2 bases from J, leaving 11 bases between. CDR3 protein: CASRTGSTGANVLTF. The CDR3 DNA follows: TGTGCCAGCAGAACAGGGTCTACTGGGGCCAACGTCCTGACTTTC.

The chain carries TRBV7-2 and TRBJ2-1, with no clear D. The CDR3 runs to 12 residues. V lost 0 bases and J lost 8, with 5 bases in between. From germline, CDR1 is SGHTA and CDR2 FQGNSA. CDR3 region: CASSLARDEQFF. CDR3 nucleotides: TGTGCCAGCAGCTTAGCCCGCGATGAGCAGTTCTTC.

This clone was observed a handful of times. The chain combines TRBV20-1 with TRBJ2-5, with a possible D match to TRBD2 (5 bases). Per germline, CDR1 DFQATT and CDR2 SNEGSKA (reference sequence). Trimming left V 3 bases short and J 5 bases short, with 7 bases between. This CDR3 has 11 amino acids. The CDR3 sequence is CSASGEETQYF. In nucleotides, the CDR3 is TGCAGTGCTAGCGGGGAGGAGACCCAGTACTTC.

V gene TRBV29-1 combines with J gene TRBJ1-2, with TRBD1 matching over 8 bases. Germline CDR1 SQVTM, CDR2 ANQGSEA. V trimming: 7 bases; J trimming: 7 bases; junction bases outside the gene matches: 11. This CDR3 has 13 residues. CDR3 region: CSGVRQGLGGYTF. CDR3 sequence (DNA): TGCAGCGGAGTCCGACAGGGGCTCGGTGGCTACACCTTC.

J is TRBJ2-3 and V is TRBV2; D may be TRBD2 (6 bases). Trimming pared 4 bases from V and 5 bases from J, leaving 7 bases between. The length of the CDR3 is 12 residues. CDR1 and CDR2 from the germline V gene are SNHLY and FYNNEI. CDR3 region: CASSVGRDTQYF. The CDR3, as DNA: TGTGCCAGCAGTGTCGGGAGAGATACGCAGTATTTT.

This clone was counted between two and nine times. The chain links TRBV19 to TRBJ1-4, with 7 bases lining up with TRBD1. After removal of 6 bases from V and 7 bases from J, the junction contained 2 bases not matched to a gene. The germline V gene encodes CDR1 LNHDA and CDR2 SQIVND (reference sequence). The CDR3 has 12 residues. CDR3 DNA: TGTGCCAGTAGCGACAGGGTTGAAAAACTGTTTTTT. Translation gives CASSDRVEKLFF.

The chain joins TRBV28 to TRBJ2-7; D perhaps matches TRBD1 (6 bases). The CDR3 is 15 amino acids. In germline, CDR1 is MDHEN, CDR2 SYDVKM. V was shortened by 6 bases and J by 1 base, with 16 bases between the two germline ends. Here the CDR3 DNA reads TGTGCCAGCAGGCCCCTTACAGGGCCTTCCTACGAGCAGTACTTC. Translating it yields CASRPLTGPSYEQYF.

This chain connects TRBV19 to TRBJ2-7; D is perhaps TRBD2 (5 bases). Germline V CDR1 and CDR2: LNHDA, SQIVND (reference sequence). V lost 3 bases to trimming and J lost 3 bases, with 15 bases between them. The CDR3 runs 15 residues. The CDR3 DNA reads TGTGCCAGTAGTATGTCGGAGGATAATCGCTACGAGCAGTACTTC. As protein: CASSMSEDNRYEQYF.

This clone appeared a few times. The chain joins TRBV10-1 to TRBJ1-6, with D possibly matching TRBD1 (6 bases). CDR3 length equals 14 residues. Per germline, CDR1 WNHNN and CDR2 SYGVQD (reference sequence). Trimming stripped 6 bases from V and 7 bases from J, with 13 bases between. The chain's CDR3 is CASRGGGGNSPLHF. CDR3 DNA sequence: TGCGCCAGCAGGGGGGGCGGGGGAAATTCACCCCTCCACTTT.